The 18 T cell receptor beta chains listed next were all sequenced from one sample in a study of read filtering for tumor transcriptome and immune sequencing. Molecular barcoded adaptors covering alpha/delta and beta/gamma chains were used on around 400 ng RNA. From the reads, TCRdb called clonotypes with MiXCR, one entry per CDR3 protein. The sample lists about 60,000 distinct CDR3 sequences, about 15% occurring once. The source material was a population of CD138-negative cells sorted from bone marrow. Receptor source: a donor at least 40 years old with multiple myeloma.

There are many counts of this clonotype. The chain joins TRBV5-1 to TRBJ2-1; the D is unclear. The germline CDR1 and CDR2 sequences are SGHRS and YFSETQ. Between the trimmed V and J ends, which lost 2 bases and 10 bases, there was a span of 7 bases. The CDR3 is made up of 11 amino acids. The CDR3: CASSFLREQFF. The CDR3 DNA follows: TGCGCCAGCAGCTTCCTTAGGGAGCAGTTCTTC. Variable domain in full (rest from reference TRBV5-1 and TRBJ2-1): KAGVTQTPRYLIKTRGQQVTLSCSPISGHRSVSWYQQTPGQGLQFLFEYFSETQRNKGNFPGRFSGRQFSNSRSEMNVSTLELGDSALYLCASSFLREQFFGPGTRLTVL.

This clonotype was observed many times. The genes are TRBV19 and TRBJ1-1, with D possibly TRBD1 on 5 matching bases. V dropped 7 bases and J dropped 4 bases, with 16 bases sitting between them. This CDR3 is built from 14 residues. The germline V gene encodes CDR1 LNHDA and CDR2 SQIVND (reference sequence). CDR3 DNA: TGTGCCAGTACCCCGCTCGGGGGTTTCACTGAAGCTTTCTTT. Encoded protein: CASTPLGGFTEAFF.

This clonotype appeared many times. This chain joins TRBV28 and TRBJ2-5; D might be TRBD1 (7 bases). The CDR3 has 14 amino acids. The ends were cut back, 3 bases at V and 5 bases at J, with 13 bases in the middle. Germline loops: CDR1 MDHEN, CDR2 SYDVKM. The CDR3 DNA is TGTGCCAGCAGTTTGCACGGAGGGGGCGAGACCCAGTACTTC. It translates to CASSLHGGGETQYF.

This clonotype was recorded a few times. The junction departs from the called germline gene at one end, perhaps through a read error. The CDR3 DNA reads TGCGCCAGCAAACGGACAGGGATGGTTGTTGGCAATCAGCCCCGGCATTTT. Protein product: CASKRTGMVVGNQPRHF. J is TRBJ1-5 and V is TRBV23-1, with TRBD1 identical over 8 bases. TRBV23-1 is an ORF, with its function uncertain. The CDR3 is made up of 17 amino acids.

This clonotype was counted between two and nine times. V gene TRBV3-1 combines with J gene TRBJ1-1; D possibly corresponds to TRBD1 (5 bases). The CDR3 extends over 16 amino acids. From germline, CDR1 is LGHDT and CDR2 YNNKEL (reference sequence). Trimming left V 3 bases short and J 3 bases short, with 17 bases between. The CDR3: CASSQVIQGPDTEAFF. CDR3 in DNA: TGTGCCAGCAGCCAGGTTATCCAGGGTCCGGACACTGAAGCTTTCTTT.

This clonotype was found many times. The rearrangement uses TRBV7-9 and TRBJ2-3; D ambiguous. Between the trimmed V and J ends, which lost 1 base and 4 bases, there was a span of 12 bases. Germline V CDR1 and CDR2: SEHNR, FQNEAQ (reference sequence). This CDR3 contains 15 residues. Written as DNA, the CDR3 is TGTGCCAGCAGCTTAGTCCTAGATAATGCAGATACGCAGTATTTT. It encodes CASSLVLDNADTQYF.

The sample holds a few counts of this clonotype. This rearrangement joins TRBV4-1 to TRBJ2-5, with 7 bases lining up with TRBD2. The trim removed 0 bases at V and 1 base at J, leaving 11 bases unmatched. Germline CDR1 MGHRA, CDR2 YSYEKL. CDR3 length equals 18 residues. CDR3 protein: CASSQESGTSVFQETQYF. As DNA, the CDR3 is TGCGCCAGCAGCCAAGAGTCAGGAACTAGCGTATTCCAAGAGACCCAGTACTTC.

The chain recombines TRBV12-3 or TRBV12-4 with TRBJ2-2; D may be TRBD2 (5 bases). Trimming pared 5 bases from V and 6 bases from J, leaving 7 bases between. The CDR3 is 12 amino acids. The CDR3 nucleotides read TGTGCCAGCAGTACTAGATCCGGGGAGCTGTTTTTT. This codes for CASSTRSGELFF.

Concerning this clonotype: A much bigger clone sits one base away, suggesting this may be a read error. J is TRBJ2-2 and V is TRBV7-2; D may be TRBD2 (5 bases). Germline-derived CDR1 and CDR2 are SGHTA and FQGNSA. The CDR3 is made up of 17 amino acids. The DNA of the CDR3 is TGTGCCAGCAGCTCAACTGGGGTGGCGCTTAACACCGGGGAGCTGATTTTT. Protein: CASSSTGVALNTGELIF.

There are many counts of this clonotype. The rearrangement links TRBV7-2 to TRBJ2-1; 11 bases agree with TRBD2. The V segment lost 4 bases and the J segment 2 bases; nucleotides outside the gene matches: 1. The germline V gene has CDR1 SGHTA and CDR2 FQGNSA. This CDR3 has 15 amino acids. The CDR3 is CASSSGLAAYNEQFF. The CDR3 DNA reads as TGTGCCAGCAGCTCGGGACTAGCGGCCTACAATGAGCAGTTCTTC.

The rearrangement uses TRBV18 and TRBJ2-7; maybe TRBD2 (5 bases). The CDR3 extends over 14 amino acids. Germline V lookup: CDR1 KGHSH, CDR2 LQKENI. Between the trimmed V and J ends, which lost 6 bases and 5 bases, there was a span of 17 bases. The CDR3 DNA is TGTGCCAGCTCCCTCGCCTCGTCCGGGGACGAGCAGTACTTC. Residues: CASSLASSGDEQYF.

The chain employs TRBV7-8 and TRBJ2-6, with 13 nucleotides matching TRBD2. The V gene end was trimmed by 1 base and the J gene end by 2 bases; junction bases not matched to a gene: 5. From germline, CDR1 is SGHVS and CDR2 FQNEAQ. The CDR3 length is 19 residues. Here the CDR3 reads CASSLVRGTSGTGANVLTF. The CDR3 DNA reads as TGTGCCAGCAGCTTAGTTAGGGGGACTAGCGGGACTGGGGCCAACGTCCTGACTTTC.

This clonotype was seen ten or more times. The chain joins TRBV19 to TRBJ1-1, with D perhaps matching TRBD1 (6 bases). This CDR3 spans 14 amino acids. Trimming removed 10 bases from V and 1 base from J, with 16 bases in between. Germline V gives CDR1 LNHDA, CDR2 SQIVND (reference sequence). CDR3 sequence reads: CATNDRRGNTEAFF. The CDR3 region has the DNA TGTGCCACGAACGACAGGCGCGGGAACACTGAAGCTTTCTTT.

Many counts were recorded for this clonotype. The chain uses TRBV28 and TRBJ2-1; 13 bases match TRBD2. Germline V CDR1 and CDR2: MDHEN, SYDVKM. The CDR3 runs 16 residues. The junction had 8 bases not matched to a gene; V was cut back by 6 bases and J by 6 bases. CDR3 nucleotide sequence: TGTGCCAGCAGACCAGGACTAGCGGGAGTTATCAATGAGCAGTTCTTC. Translating it yields CASRPGLAGVINEQFF.

This clonotype was seen many times. The chain recombines TRBV12-3 or TRBV12-4 with TRBJ1-4; a possible D gene is TRBD1 (5 bases). V was shortened by 0 bases and J by 7 bases, with 6 bases between the two germline ends. There are 13 residues in the CDR3. CDR3 in amino acids: CASSLAGTEKLFF. CDR3 bases: TGTGCCAGCAGTTTAGCAGGGACTGAAAAACTGTTTTTT.

In its sample, this clonotype was seen many times. CDR3 nucleotides: TGTGCCAGCAGCCGGACCCCGGATACGCAGTATTTT. Translation: CASSRTPDTQYF. The chain is built from TRBV6-2 or TRBV6-3 and TRBJ2-3, with D unclear. The V and J ends lost 6 bases and 6 bases respectively, with 10 bases between them. CDR3 length: 12 amino acids. From germline, CDR1 is MNHEY and CDR2 SVGEGT.

Details on this clonotype: A junction end diverges from the germline sequence, so it may reflect a read error. The V and J genes are TRBV14 and TRBJ1-4; TRBD1 matches at 9 bases. CDR1 SGHDN and CDR2 FVKESK come from the germline V gene. The CDR3 length is 16 residues. This CDR3 is CASGASPGQGEERLFF. The DNA for the CDR3 is TGTGCCAGCGGCGCCAGTCCGGGACAGGGAGAAGAAAGACTGTTTTTT.

This clonotype was observed at least ten times. J is TRBJ2-7 and V is TRBV6-5; the D call may be TRBD1 or TRBD2 (5 bases each). CDR3 size: 15 residues. In germline, CDR1 is MNHEY, CDR2 SVGAGI. The V end was cut by 4 bases, the J end by 4 bases, with 17 bases between. CDR3 amino acids: CASSFGQPGAYEQYF. The DNA of the CDR3 is TGTGCCAGCAGTTTTGGCCAGCCCGGGGCTTACGAGCAGTACTTC.